This T cell receptor beta chain was documented in a study of human T cells and chemical hapten exposure. The time point was: patch test 1, 2 weeks after DPC sensitization. Treatment given: therapeutic diphenylcyclopropenone sensitization with weekly scalp DPC. Unfractionated whole blood served as the source for total RNA extraction. This clonotype was detected a few times. TCRdb redid the calling of the RACE reads with MiXCR, one entry per CDR3 protein. The table includes roughly 50,000 distinct CDR3 sequences, approximately 10% detected once. The CDR3 covers 14 residues. V dropped 4 bases and J dropped 8; count of bases not matched to a gene: 5. Looked up from germline, CDR1 is SGHRS and CDR2 is YFSETQ.

The chain links TRBV5-1 to TRBJ2-1; TRBD2 matches 11 bases. This specimen was whole blood, taken in connection with sensitization to the hapten diphenylcyclopropenone (DPC). The clonotype comes from a woman in her thirties or forties with alopecia areata. Some clones in this sample may be carry-over from other donors' samples. The CDR3 coding sequence is TGCGCCAGCAGCGTAGCGGGAGGGCCTCATGAGCAGTTCTTC. As protein: CASSVAGGPHEQFF.